These 13 T cell receptor beta chains came from one sample sequenced in a study of T cell changes during pregnancy in multiple sclerosis. The assay was immunoSEQ multiplex PCR, and TCRdb's table has in-frame clones only and misses some. The sample holds 50,000 to 55,000 clones, 80% to 95% seen once. This specimen consisted of CD4+ T cells from peripheral blood mononuclear cells, obtained in the third trimester of pregnancy. The origin of the receptors is a female donor with multiple sclerosis, enrolled in a pregnancy study.

The CDR3 nucleotides read TGTGCCAGCAGCCAAGAGCGGGTCTACGAGCAGTACTTC. This translates into CASSQERVYEQYF. This chain connects TRBV4-2 to TRBJ2-7; D may be TRBD2 (5 bases). This CDR3 is 13 amino acids long. Germline V gene lookup returns CDR1 LGHNA and CDR2 YNFKEQ. V lost 0 bases, J lost 3 bases, and 6 bases lay in between.

As for this clone: Other nucleotide sequences from this sample produce the same CDR3. The chain has TRBV6-4 and TRBJ2-1, with TRBD2 identical over 10 bases. The CDR3 has 15 residues. The J segment lost 7 bases and the V segment lost 0 bases, leaving 3 bases of the junction unmatched. Per germline, CDR1 MRHNA and CDR2 SNTAGT. The CDR3 reads CASSDSSGGANEQFF. DNA for the CDR3: TGTGCCAGCAGTGACTCAAGCGGGGGGGCGAATGAGCAGTTCTTC.

Here the CDR3 reads CAISPLKAGDSNSPLHF. The CDR3 nucleotides read TGTGCCATCAGTCCCCTAAAAGCAGGGGATAGTAATTCACCCCTCCACTTT. This chain joins TRBV10-3 and TRBJ1-6, with D tentatively TRBD1 (6 bases). The ends were cut back, 5 bases at V and 6 bases at J, with 20 bases in the middle. Germline V lookup: CDR1 ENHRY, CDR2 SYGVKD. The CDR3 has 17 residues.

V and J are TRBV30 and TRBJ1-1; TRBD1 is a possible D gene (5 bases). Trimming pared 8 bases from V and 4 bases from J, leaving 17 bases between. The CDR3 spans 13 residues. CDR1 and CDR2 from the germline V gene are GTSNPN and SVGIG (reference sequence). The CDR3 DNA reads as TGTGCCCGGACTGGGGCAGGGCCCACTGAAGCTTTCTTT. It specifies CARTGAGPTEAFF.

V and J are TRBV7-2 and TRBJ2-3, with 9 bases lining up with TRBD2. The CDR3 loop spans 16 amino acids. CDR1 is SGHTA, CDR2 FQGNSA, per germline. V was pared by 3 bases and J by 4 bases, with 8 bases of the junction left unmatched. The CDR3 DNA follows: TGTGCCAGCAGCTTTCGTCGTGAGCGGGGGGCAGATACGCAGTATTTT. Protein product: CASSFRRERGADTQYF.

In this sample, this clone turned up once. The V gene is TRBV2, the J gene TRBJ2-5, with D uncertain. The CDR3 spans 14 residues. Trimming cost V 7 bases and J 1 base, with 13 bases left between them. The germline V gene encodes CDR1 SNHLY and CDR2 FYNNEI. In DNA form, the CDR3 reads TGTGCCAGCAACCCCACAGCTCTCCAAGAGACCCAGTACTTC. Its protein is CASNPTALQETQYF.

The rearrangement links TRBV19 to TRBJ1-6; D uncertain. The CDR3 length is 12 residues. The V end was cut by 8 bases, the J end by 7 bases, with 9 bases between. The germline V gene has CDR1 LNHDA and CDR2 SQIVND (reference sequence). The DNA for the CDR3 is TGTGCCAGTGCTGTCCTAAATTCACCCCTCCACTTT. It specifies CASAVLNSPLHF.

This chain uses TRBV7-7 with TRBJ2-2, with D perhaps given as TRBD1 or TRBD2 (8 bases each). Germline CDR1 is SSHAT and CDR2 is FNYEAQ (reference sequence). This CDR3 contains 13 residues. In DNA, the CDR3 is TGTGCTAGCGGGACAGGAAACACCGGGGAGCTGTTTTTT. This encodes CASGTGNTGELFF.

J is TRBJ2-7 and V is TRBV5-1; no firm D call. Germline CDR1 and CDR2: SGHRS and YFSETQ. This CDR3 has 12 residues. V was pared by 0 bases and J by 6 bases, with 7 bases between. The CDR3 protein is CASSLELGEQYF. In DNA form, the CDR3 reads TGCGCCAGCAGCTTGGAACTCGGCGAGCAGTACTTC.

This chain uses TRBV6-6 with TRBJ1-2; the D is unclear. The germline V gene has CDR1 MNHNY and CDR2 SVGAGI (reference sequence). The CDR3 loop spans 14 amino acids. Between the trimmed V and J ends, which lost 6 bases and 2 bases, there was a span of 13 bases. The CDR3 coding sequence is TGTGCCAGCAGAGTCGGGAGGCACAACTATGGCTACACCTTC. It yields the protein CASRVGRHNYGYTF.

This clone appeared a single time. The chain recombines TRBV18 with TRBJ2-1; D is unclear. CDR1 and CDR2 from the germline V gene are KGHSH and LQKENI. Trimming left V 4 bases short and J 0 bases short, with 7 bases between. The CDR3 consists of 14 residues. CDR3 loop: CASSLESSYNEQFF. The CDR3 coding sequence is TGTGCCAGCTCACTGGAGAGCTCCTACAATGAGCAGTTCTTC.

The chain couples TRBV5-1 to TRBJ2-1; tentative D call: TRBD1 (5 bases). Trimming pared 0 bases from V and 10 bases from J, leaving 11 bases between. Germline values: CDR1 SGHRS, CDR2 YFSETQ. The CDR3 has 13 residues. The CDR3 region is CASSLVLGPEQFF. The CDR3, as DNA: TGCGCCAGCAGCTTGGTATTGGGGCCCGAGCAGTTCTTC.

The chain has TRBV6-6 and TRBJ1-3; TRBD1 aligns across 10 bases. CDR3 length: 16 amino acids. With 4 bases clipped from V and 4 bases from J, the junction kept 7 bases outside the gene matches. Germline V CDR1 and CDR2: MNHNY, SVGAGI (reference sequence). The CDR3 sequence: CASSLPGQGFGNTIYF. DNA for the CDR3: TGTGCCAGCAGTTTACCGGGACAGGGGTTCGGAAACACCATATATTTT.